The 7 T cell receptor beta chains given below trace back to one sample, sequenced in a study of response to subunit inactivated influenza vaccine. Each CDR3 protein gets one entry after TCRdb re-called the RT-PCR reads with MiXCR. The sample records 150,000 to 200,000 distinct CDR3 sequences, about 10% being singletons. The sequencing used CD8+ T cells sorted from PBMCs, collected less than 30 months after vaccination. These receptors all come from a man aged 50 to 75 who received an inactivated influenza vaccine.

This clonotype showed up many times. The chain is built from TRBV4-1 and TRBJ1-1; D call uncertain. This CDR3 is built from 12 residues. Germline CDR1 is MGHRA and CDR2 is YSYEKL. V was shortened by 1 base and J by 4 bases, with 4 bases between the two germline ends. The CDR3 reads CASSQVGTEAFF. CDR3 sequence (DNA): TGCGCCAGCAGCCAAGTAGGCACTGAAGCTTTCTTT.

This clonotype was seen more than once but under ten times. The chain links TRBV5-1 to TRBJ2-1; 9 nucleotides match TRBD1. Trimming took 4 bases from V and 5 from J; bases not matched to a gene: 7. Germline-derived CDR1 and CDR2 are SGHRS and YFSETQ. The CDR3 is made up of 15 amino acids. CDR3 protein: CASSGPDRGDNEQFF. The CDR3 nucleotides are TGCGCCAGCAGCGGCCCGGACAGGGGCGACAATGAGCAGTTCTTC.

The V and J genes are TRBV20-1 and TRBJ2-7, with TRBD2 matching over 7 bases. The ends lost 5 bases at V and 2 bases at J; junction bases unmatched: 6. The CDR3 extends over 13 amino acids. CDR1 is DFQATT and CDR2 is SNEGSKA in the germline V gene (reference sequence). The CDR3 coding sequence is TGCAGTGCTCAATCCGGGACTACCTACGAGCAGTACTTC. Protein product: CSAQSGTTYEQYF.

This chain links TRBV27 with TRBJ2-2, with TRBD2 matching over 11 bases. Germline loops: CDR1 MNHEY, CDR2 SMNVEV (reference sequence). The length of the CDR3 is 15 residues. V gave up 8 bases and J gave up 4 bases; unmatched junction bases: 6. CDR3 nucleotide sequence: TGTGCCAGCGGGCTAGCGGGAGGTGGCACCGGGGAGCTGTTTTTT. Translation: CASGLAGGGTGELFF.

The CDR3 spells CASSLSRGYTEAFF. The CDR3 DNA reads as TGTGCCAGCAGTTTATCCAGGGGATACACTGAAGCTTTCTTT. The chain couples TRBV28 to TRBJ1-1; possible D gene TRBD1, 6 bases. Between the trimmed V and J ends, which lost 1 base and 3 bases, there was a span of 9 bases. From germline, CDR1 is MDHEN and CDR2 SYDVKM. This CDR3 has 14 residues.

A few counts support this clonotype. The chain couples TRBV20-1 to TRBJ2-7; 10 nucleotides match TRBD2. The CDR3 spans 17 residues. The germline V gene encodes CDR1 DFQATT and CDR2 SNEGSKA (reference sequence). Germline trimming cut 0 bases from V and 4 bases from J; bases unmatched to any gene: 12. As DNA, the CDR3 is TGCAGTGCTAGAGATTTCTTGGGAGCGGGAGGGCCATACGAGCAGTACTTC. Its translation is CSARDFLGAGGPYEQYF.

The J gene is TRBJ1-2, the V gene TRBV4-3; TRBD1 might be the D (5 bases). Germline assignment: CDR1 LGHNA and CDR2 YSLEER. The CDR3 is 14 amino acids. Trimming took off 0 bases at V and 4 bases at J, with 9 bases between the two ends. The CDR3 DNA is TGCGCCAGCAGCCAAGACCCAACAGGCTATGGCTACACCTTC. Protein sequence: CASSQDPTGYGYTF.